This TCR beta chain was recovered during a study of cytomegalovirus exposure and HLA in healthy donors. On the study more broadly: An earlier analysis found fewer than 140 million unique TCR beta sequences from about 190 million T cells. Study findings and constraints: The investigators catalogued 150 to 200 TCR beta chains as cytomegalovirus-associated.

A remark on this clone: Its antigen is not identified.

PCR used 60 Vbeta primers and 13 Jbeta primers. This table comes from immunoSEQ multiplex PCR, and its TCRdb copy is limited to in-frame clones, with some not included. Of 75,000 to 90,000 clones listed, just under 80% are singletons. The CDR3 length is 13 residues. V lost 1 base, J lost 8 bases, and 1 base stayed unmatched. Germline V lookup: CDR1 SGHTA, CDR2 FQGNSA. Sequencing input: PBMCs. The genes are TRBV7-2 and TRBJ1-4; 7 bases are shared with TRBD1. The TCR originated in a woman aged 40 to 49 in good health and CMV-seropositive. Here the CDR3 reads CASSLGQGEKLFF. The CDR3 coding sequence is TGTGCCAGCAGCTTAGGACAGGGCGAAAAACTGTTTTTT.